Following are 19 T cell receptor beta chains from one sample sequenced in a study of cytomegalovirus exposure and HLA in healthy donors. Primers for the PCR totalled 60 Vbeta and 13 Jbeta. Assay: immunoSEQ multiplex PCR; the TCRdb copy retains only in-frame clones and omits some. The sample comprises about 140,000 clones, about four fifths of which are singletons, and approximately 4.3% rests with the top ten. The sample taken for sequencing was PBMCs. Receptors originate from a man between 25 and 39 years old in good health.

This clone was seen more than once but under ten times. J is TRBJ2-1 and V is TRBV27; TRBD2 might be the D (5 bases). V was pared by 7 bases and J by 2 bases, with 12 bases between. Looked up from germline, CDR1 is MNHEY and CDR2 is SMNVEV (reference sequence). The CDR3 runs to 14 residues. CDR3 region: CASTPGRAYNEQFF. CDR3 nucleotide sequence: TGTGCCAGCACCCCCGGGCGGGCCTACAATGAGCAGTTCTTC.

This chain connects TRBV6-5 to TRBJ2-5, with TRBD2 matching over 7 bases. The CDR3 extends over 15 amino acids. With 0 bases clipped from V and 4 bases from J, the junction kept 5 bases outside the gene matches. Looked up from germline, CDR1 is MNHEY and CDR2 is SVGAGI. CDR3 sequence (DNA): TGTGCCAGCAGTTACTCGGGGGGGACGGCAGAGACCCAGTACTTC. It codes for CASSYSGGTAETQYF.

The chain has TRBV5-4 and TRBJ2-7, with D perhaps TRBD1 (6 bases). CDR3 length equals 13 residues. CDR1 SGHNT and CDR2 YYREEE come from the germline V gene (reference sequence). Trimming took off 4 bases at V and 6 bases at J, with 14 bases between the two ends. The DNA of the CDR3 is TGTGCCAGCAGCAAAGGGGGTCCCCCCGAGCAGTACTTC. This gives the protein CASSKGGPPEQYF.

J is TRBJ1-1 and V is TRBV19; D gene unclear. The V gene's germline CDR1 is LNHDA and CDR2 SQIVND (reference sequence). This CDR3 has 13 amino acids. V was trimmed by 1 base and J by 2 bases, leaving 5 bases between them. The CDR3 loop reads CASSIGSNTEAFF. CDR3 DNA sequence: TGTGCCAGTAGTATAGGGAGTAACACTGAAGCTTTCTTT.

V gene TRBV4-3 combines with J gene TRBJ2-7, with 8 bases lining up with TRBD1. CDR1 and CDR2 from the germline V gene are LGHNA and YSLEER. V lost 4 bases and J lost 5; bases outside the gene matches: 7. This CDR3 is built from 14 residues. CDR3 coding DNA: TGCGCCAGCAGCCCCTCACCGACAGGGGACGAGCAGTACTTC. Residues: CASSPSPTGDEQYF.

The chain carries TRBV9 and TRBJ1-5; D is ambiguous. The CDR3 extends over 14 amino acids. The germline V and J ends were trimmed by 4 bases and 7 bases, with 15 bases remaining between them. Germline CDR1 SGDLS, CDR2 YYNGEE. CDR3 in amino acids: CASSPGSSGQPQHF. The CDR3 DNA reads TGTGCCAGCAGCCCCGGTTCGTCAGGACAGCCCCAGCATTTT.

V and J are TRBV7-9 and TRBJ2-5; D possibly corresponds to TRBD1 (6 bases). Germline V gene sequence: CDR1 SEHNR, CDR2 FQNEAQ (reference sequence). V was cut by 1 base and J by 5 bases, with 14 bases left in between. The CDR3 extends over 15 amino acids. The CDR3 loop is CASSLVGGALETQYF. The CDR3 nucleotides read TGTGCCAGCAGCTTAGTAGGGGGAGCCTTGGAGACCCAGTACTTC.

The V and J genes are TRBV6-5 and TRBJ2-5; no reliable D call. This CDR3 spans 13 amino acids. CDR1 is MNHEY and CDR2 is SVGAGI in the germline V gene. V shed 4 bases and J shed 13 bases, with 19 bases lying between them. As DNA, the CDR3 is TGTGCCAGCAGTTCACCCTCTCTAGGAGAGCGGTACTTC. Protein sequence: CASSSPSLGERYF.

This chain uses TRBV28 with TRBJ2-3; 12 bases match TRBD1. With 2 bases clipped from V and 2 bases from J, the junction kept 14 bases outside the gene matches. The CDR3 loop spans 20 amino acids. Germline V gene data show CDR1 as MDHEN and CDR2 as SYDVKM. The CDR3 DNA sequence: TGTGCCAGCAGTTTAATGAGTAGGGGACAGGGGGCCTACTTCACAGATACGCAGTATTTT. It codes for CASSLMSRGQGAYFTDTQYF.

The chain links TRBV5-1 to TRBJ2-4, with D tentatively TRBD2 (6 bases). The germline V and J ends were trimmed by 7 bases and 1 base, with 12 bases remaining between them. Germline V CDR1 and CDR2: SGHRS, YFSETQ. The CDR3 covers 14 residues. As DNA, the CDR3 is TGCGCCAGCGGGCCAGGGAGGGCCAAAAACATTCAGTACTTC. Encoded protein: CASGPGRAKNIQYF.

The rearrangement uses TRBV9 and TRBJ2-3; TRBD2 agrees at 12 bases. Germline trimming cut 4 bases from V and 4 bases from J; bases unmatched to any gene: 7. The CDR3 has 16 amino acids. Looked up from germline, CDR1 is SGDLS and CDR2 is YYNGEE. CDR3 sequence: CASSNRLAGEPDTQYF. CDR3 sequence (DNA): TGTGCCAGCAGCAACCGACTAGCGGGAGAACCAGATACGCAGTATTTT.

V gene TRBV30 combines with J gene TRBJ2-7; D is unclear. Trimming removed 0 bases at V and 2 bases at J, with 8 bases between. CDR1 and CDR2 from the germline V gene are GTSNPN and SVGIG (reference sequence). This CDR3 region has 13 residues. The CDR3 nucleotides are TGTGCCTGGAGTGTAAATACAGCCTACGAGCAGTACTTC. This translates into CAWSVNTAYEQYF.

The chain uses TRBV14 and TRBJ2-1, with TRBD2 identical over 8 bases. V lost 4 bases to trimming and J lost 3 bases; unmatched junction nucleotides: 11. The CDR3 runs to 17 residues. Germline assignment: CDR1 SGHDN and CDR2 FVKESK. CDR3 residues: CASSPFTTSGSYNEQFF. The CDR3 bases are TGTGCCAGCAGCCCCTTCACAACAAGCGGGAGCTACAATGAGCAGTTCTTC.

V is TRBV2 and J is TRBJ2-4, with TRBD2 as a possible D gene (5 bases). The CDR3 extends over 11 amino acids. Germline V gives CDR1 SNHLY, CDR2 FYNNEI. V lost 4 bases, J lost 10 bases, and 8 bases lay in between. The CDR3 region is CASSVGGIQYF. CDR3 coding DNA: TGTGCCAGCAGTGTTGGAGGAATTCAGTACTTC. The variable domain in full, completed from reference TRBV2 and TRBJ2-4, reads EPEVTQTPSHQVTQMGQEVILRCVPISNHLYFYWYRQILGQKVEFLVSFYNNEISEKSEIFDDQFSVERPDGSNFTLKIRSTKLEDSAMYFCASSVGGIQYFGAGTRLSVL.

The gene calls are TRBV18 and TRBJ1-3; no reliable D call. Per germline, CDR1 KGHSH and CDR2 LQKENI. V shed 2 bases and J shed 4 bases, with 6 bases lying between them. The CDR3 extends over 13 amino acids. CDR3 in DNA: TGTGCCAGCTCACCAACAGAAGGAAACACCATATATTTT. Amino acid sequence: CASSPTEGNTIYF. Together with reference TRBV18 and TRBJ1-3, the CDR3 gives the full variable domain: NAGVMQNPRHLVRRRGQEARLRCSPMKGHSHVYWYRQLPEEGLKFMVYLQKENIIDESGMPKERFSAEFPKEGPSILRIQQVVRGDSAAYFCASSPTEGNTIYFGEGSWLTVV.

The rearrangement uses TRBV13 and TRBJ1-2; TRBD1 agrees at 11 bases. The CDR3 is 15 residues long. CDR1 and CDR2 (germline): PRHDT, FYEKMQ (reference sequence). With V trimmed by 4 bases and J by 8 bases, 9 bases remained unmatched. The CDR3: CASSSRTGGHRGYTF. In DNA form, the CDR3 reads TGTGCCAGCAGCTCAAGGACAGGGGGCCATCGCGGCTACACCTTC.

This clone was detected only a few times. This chain links TRBV7-3 with TRBJ2-1; TRBD1 agrees at 8 bases. CDR1 SGHTA and CDR2 FQGTGA come from the germline V gene. The CDR3 sequence is 14 residues long. With V trimmed by 6 bases and J by 6 bases, 7 bases remained unmatched. As DNA, the CDR3 is TGTGCCAGCAGTCCTATCACAGGGGGCAATGAGCAGTTCTTC. Translating gives CASSPITGGNEQFF.

This clone was seen a handful of times. V usage is TRBV28 and J usage is TRBJ2-7; 7 bases match TRBD1. The CDR3 contains 17 residues. Germline loops: CDR1 MDHEN, CDR2 SYDVKM. V lost 5 bases and J lost 5; bases outside the gene matches: 18. CDR3 residues: CASSPGTDDLRVDEQYF. The CDR3 region has the DNA TGTGCCAGCAGTCCCGGGACAGACGACCTTCGGGTAGACGAGCAGTACTTC.

This clone has a handful of counts. The V call is TRBV19, the J call TRBJ2-1; D perhaps matches TRBD2 (6 bases). V gave up 4 bases and J gave up 6 bases, with 7 bases separating them. The CDR3 loop spans 12 amino acids. The germline V gene encodes CDR1 LNHDA and CDR2 SQIVND (reference sequence). In nucleotides, the CDR3 is TGTGCCAGTAGTAAGACTAGCAATGAGCAGTTCTTC. Protein product: CASSKTSNEQFF.